These 20 T cell receptor beta chains were sequenced from one sample in a study of CD8 T cells in ankylosing spondylitis. One entry per CDR3 protein results from TCRdb running MiXCR on the 5' RACE reads. The sample holds approximately 9,000 distinct CDR3 sequences, under 5% seen once. The sample was blood, either unsorted or a sorted T cell fraction (not recorded which). These receptors were taken from a female donor with ankylosing spondylitis or in good health (not recorded which).

This clonotype has ten or more counts. V usage is TRBV9 and J usage is TRBJ2-1; D ambiguous. Germline V gene lookup returns CDR1 SGDLS and CDR2 YYNGEE. The CDR3 consists of 13 residues. Trimming shortened V by 4 bases and J by 4 bases, and 9 bases separated the two germline ends. CDR3 sequence: CASSPTGYNEQFF. The CDR3 DNA reads TGTGCCAGCAGCCCGACCGGGTACAATGAGCAGTTCTTC.

This chain connects TRBV9 to TRBJ2-2, with D uncertain. CDR1 is SGDLS, CDR2 YYNGEE, per germline. Trimming took 0 bases from V and 2 from J, leaving 14 bases between them. The CDR3 totals 17 residues. The CDR3 reads CASSVVPGSLNTGELFF. The CDR3 DNA sequence: TGTGCCAGCAGCGTAGTTCCAGGCAGCTTAAACACCGGGGAGCTGTTTTTT.

This clonotype was counted many times. The rearrangement uses TRBV9 and TRBJ2-1; 11 bases agree with TRBD2. After removal of 0 bases from V and 3 bases from J, the junction contained 2 bases not matched to a gene. CDR3 length equals 16 residues. Per the germline V gene, CDR1 is SGDLS and CDR2 is YYNGEE. CDR3 region: CASSVASGGFYNEQFF. The CDR3 bases are TGTGCCAGCAGCGTAGCTAGCGGGGGGTTCTACAATGAGCAGTTCTTC. Based on the CDR3 plus reference TRBV9 and TRBJ2-1, the full variable domain is DSGVTQTPKHLITATGQRVTLRCSPRSGDLSVYWYQQSLDQGLQFLIQYYNGEERAKGNILERFSAQQFPDLHSELNLSSLELGDSALYFCASSVASGGFYNEQFFGPGTRLTVL.

This clonotype occurred a few times. V and J are TRBV9 and TRBJ2-2; D is perhaps TRBD1 (6 bases). V dropped 4 bases and J dropped 3 bases, with 13 bases sitting between them. Germline V lookup: CDR1 SGDLS, CDR2 YYNGEE. This CDR3 has 15 residues. The CDR3 sequence is CASSQTGRYTGELFF. The CDR3 nucleotides read TGTGCCAGCAGCCAAACAGGGCGTTACACCGGGGAGCTGTTTTTT. The full variable domain, with the rest looked up from reference TRBV9 and TRBJ2-2, is DSGVTQTPKHLITATGQRVTLRCSPRSGDLSVYWYQQSLDQGLQFLIQYYNGEERAKGNILERFSAQQFPDLHSELNLSSLELGDSALYFCASSQTGRYTGELFFGEGSRLTVL.

The chain couples TRBV9 to TRBJ2-2; TRBD2 is a possible D gene (6 bases). The CDR3 contains 16 residues. The V gene lost 0 bases and the J gene lost 1 base, with 10 bases spanning the gap. From germline, CDR1 is SGDLS and CDR2 YYNGEE. The CDR3 is CASSVVPAGNTGELFF. Written as DNA, the CDR3 is TGTGCCAGCAGCGTAGTCCCAGCGGGGAACACCGGGGAGCTGTTTTTT.

By proportion, this clonotype is medium-sized. The rearrangement uses TRBV9 and TRBJ1-5, with TRBD1 matching over 8 bases. The V gene end was trimmed by 4 bases and the J gene end by 6 bases; junction bases not matched to a gene: 9. Germline V lookup: CDR1 SGDLS, CDR2 YYNGEE. This CDR3 has 15 amino acids. The DNA for the CDR3 is TGTGCCAGCAGCCCCGGAGCAGGGGGCGTTCAGCCCCAGCATTTT. This sequence encodes CASSPGAGGVQPQHF. Full variable domain (missing parts from reference TRBV9 and TRBJ1-5): DSGVTQTPKHLITATGQRVTLRCSPRSGDLSVYWYQQSLDQGLQFLIQYYNGEERAKGNILERFSAQQFPDLHSELNLSSLELGDSALYFCASSPGAGGVQPQHFGDGTRLSIL.

This clonotype was seen ten or more times. The genes are TRBV9 and TRBJ1-1; the D is unclear. V was shortened by 4 bases and J by 5 bases, with 15 bases between the two germline ends. Germline values: CDR1 SGDLS, CDR2 YYNGEE. This CDR3 spans 14 amino acids. CDR3 bases: TGTGCCAGCAGCACCCACTCAGGTGGGACTGAAGCTTTCTTT. It translates to CASSTHSGGTEAFF. Combining the CDR3 with reference TRBV9 and TRBJ1-1 gives the whole variable domain DSGVTQTPKHLITATGQRVTLRCSPRSGDLSVYWYQQSLDQGLQFLIQYYNGEERAKGNILERFSAQQFPDLHSELNLSSLELGDSALYFCASSTHSGGTEAFFGQGTRLTVV.

Judged by abundance, this clonotype is medium-sized. V gene TRBV9 combines with J gene TRBJ2-1; unclear D gene. The germline V and J ends were trimmed by 0 bases and 4 bases, with 8 bases remaining between them. There are 14 residues in the CDR3. Germline V CDR1 and CDR2: SGDLS, YYNGEE. The chain's CDR3 is CASSVGNTYNEQFF. In nucleotides, the CDR3 is TGTGCCAGCAGCGTAGGAAATACATACAATGAGCAGTTCTTC. The complete variable domain, with remaining parts taken from reference TRBV9 and TRBJ2-1, reads DSGVTQTPKHLITATGQRVTLRCSPRSGDLSVYWYQQSLDQGLQFLIQYYNGEERAKGNILERFSAQQFPDLHSELNLSSLELGDSALYFCASSVGNTYNEQFFGPGTRLTVL.

By sample fraction, this clonotype is medium-sized (0.01 to 0.1%). The gene calls are TRBV9 and TRBJ1-2; D is uncertain. Trimming left V 4 bases short and J 3 bases short, with 13 bases between. The CDR3 extends over 14 amino acids. Germline CDR1 and CDR2: SGDLS and YYNGEE. As DNA, the CDR3 is TGTGCCAGCAGCCCGACGGGGTTACACTATGGCTACACCTTC. Translating it yields CASSPTGLHYGYTF.

In its sample, this clonotype was seen many times. The chain links TRBV9 to TRBJ2-2; TRBD2 aligns across 7 bases. CDR1 is SGDLS and CDR2 is YYNGEE in the germline V gene. This CDR3 has 16 amino acids. Germline trimming cut 1 base from V and 4 bases from J; bases unmatched to any gene: 7. The CDR3 loop reads CASSVSGGEGTGELFF. As DNA, the CDR3 is TGTGCCAGCAGCGTAAGCGGCGGGGAGGGCACCGGGGAGCTGTTTTTT.

This clonotype was seen a few times. V gene TRBV9 combines with J gene TRBJ2-1; 7 nucleotides line up with TRBD1. The CDR3 length is 16 residues. V shed 4 bases and J 9 bases; nucleotides not matched to a gene: 16. CDR1 SGDLS and CDR2 YYNGEE come from the germline V gene. The CDR3 reads CASSIPERGLLGEQFF. The CDR3 DNA sequence: TGTGCCAGCAGCATCCCGGAGAGGGGGCTTCTGGGTGAGCAGTTCTTC.

This clonotype was counted between two and nine times. The chain links TRBV9 to TRBJ2-7; 14 bases are shared with TRBD2. The CDR3 has 15 amino acids. J was trimmed by 5 bases and V by 3 bases; bases with no gene match: 4. The V gene's germline CDR1 is SGDLS and CDR2 YYNGEE. Here the CDR3 DNA reads TGTGCCAGCAGCGGGACTAGCGGGGGGCTCGACGAGCAGTACTTC. It specifies CASSGTSGGLDEQYF.

This clonotype is medium-sized by share. The chain employs TRBV9 and TRBJ2-1; TRBD2 might be the D (6 bases). Germline lookup yields CDR1 SGDLS and CDR2 YYNGEE. V was cut by 2 bases and J by 3 bases, with 18 bases left in between. The CDR3 runs 17 residues. The CDR3 DNA follows: TGTGCCAGCAGCGTTGCGGGGACCCCGCCGAACTACAATGAGCAGTTCTTC. Translation gives CASSVAGTPPNYNEQFF.

This clonotype was recorded at least ten times. The V gene is TRBV9, the J gene TRBJ2-1; D may be TRBD2 (7 bases). Germline values: CDR1 SGDLS, CDR2 YYNGEE. The CDR3 has 13 amino acids. Trimming pared 2 bases from V and 10 bases from J, leaving 13 bases between. The CDR3: CASSVGGPGEQFF. In DNA, the CDR3 is TGTGCCAGCAGCGTCGGGGGGCCAGGAGAGCAGTTCTTC.

This clonotype was counted ten times or more. The chain is built from TRBV9 and TRBJ2-1; a possible D gene is TRBD2 (7 bases). CDR1 is SGDLS, CDR2 YYNGEE, per germline. The CDR3 covers 15 residues. V lost 5 bases and J 2 bases, leaving 14 bases between the germline ends. CDR3: CASSVGGPTYNEQFF. As DNA, the CDR3 is TGTGCCAGCAGTGTGGGGGGGCCTACCTACAATGAGCAGTTCTTC.

This clonotype was detected only once. A much bigger clone sits one base away, suggesting this may be a read error. The chain uses TRBV9 and TRBJ2-1, with D perhaps TRBD1 (6 bases). CDR3 length equals 13 residues. Germline CDR1 and CDR2: SGDLS and YYNGEE. The CDR3 DNA reads TGTGCCAGCAGCGTTACAGGGCAGAATGGGCAGTTCTTC. The encoded protein is CASSVTGQNGQFF.

This clonotype is medium-sized (0.01 to 0.1%). V gene TRBV9 combines with J gene TRBJ2-7, with D perhaps assigned TRBD1 or TRBD2 (5 bases each). Looked up from germline, CDR1 is SGDLS and CDR2 is YYNGEE. Between the trimmed V and J ends, which lost 3 bases and 1 base, there was a span of 14 bases. CDR3 length equals 15 residues. CDR3 amino acids: CASSATGTVSYEQYF. CDR3 bases: TGTGCCAGCAGCGCAACCGGGACGGTTTCCTACGAGCAGTACTTC.

This clonotype has a count of ten or more. The chain couples TRBV9 to TRBJ2-3; a possible D gene is TRBD2 (7 bases). In germline, CDR1 is SGDLS, CDR2 YYNGEE. Trimming removed 4 bases from V and 4 bases from J, with 16 bases in between. The CDR3 has 15 residues. As DNA, the CDR3 is TGTGCCAGCAGCCTTTGGGGGGCGGGAGCAGATACGCAGTATTTT. This translates into CASSLWGAGADTQYF.

This clonotype appeared a few times. As DNA, the CDR3 is TGTGCCAGCAGCGCCGGAGGGGGCGATGAGCAGTATTTT. Translating gives CASSAGGGDEQYF. The chain recombines TRBV9 with TRBJ2-3, with D possibly being TRBD1 (7 bases). V shed 3 bases and J shed 11 bases, with 16 bases lying between them. Per the germline V gene, CDR1 is SGDLS and CDR2 is YYNGEE. The CDR3 is 13 amino acids.

In its sample, this clonotype ranks as medium-sized (0.01 to 0.1%). The J gene is TRBJ2-7, the V gene TRBV9, with 7 bases aligning to TRBD1. Germline CDR1 reads SGDLS; CDR2 reads YYNGEE. The CDR3 extends over 16 amino acids. V dropped 0 bases and J dropped 6; count of bases not matched to a gene: 12. As DNA, the CDR3 is TGTGCCAGCAGCGTAGAGATGGGACAGCGACCGGTCGAGCAGTACTTC. Amino acid sequence: CASSVEMGQRPVEQYF.